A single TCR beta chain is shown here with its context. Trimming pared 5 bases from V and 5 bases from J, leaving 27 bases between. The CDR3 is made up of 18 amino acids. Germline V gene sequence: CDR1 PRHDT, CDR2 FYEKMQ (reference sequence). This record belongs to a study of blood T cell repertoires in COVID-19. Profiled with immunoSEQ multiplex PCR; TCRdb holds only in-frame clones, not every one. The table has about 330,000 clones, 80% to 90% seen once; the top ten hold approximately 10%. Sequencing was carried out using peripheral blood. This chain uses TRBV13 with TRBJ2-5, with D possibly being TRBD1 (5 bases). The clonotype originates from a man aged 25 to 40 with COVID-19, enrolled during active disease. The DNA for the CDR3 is TGTGCCAGCAGCGGCCCCGGAAAAGGGGAACAGTCTTGGGAGACCCAGTACTTC. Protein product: CASSGPGKGEQSWETQYF.